A selection of T cell receptor beta chains follows, all from one sample in a study of response to subunit inactivated influenza vaccine. TCRdb called the RT-PCR reads again in MiXCR, with one record for every CDR3 protein. The sample contains around 480,000 distinct CDR3 sequences, 16% of which appear only once. Sequenced material: CD4+ T cells sorted from PBMCs, taken less than 30 months after vaccination. These receptors came from a man between 50 and 75 years old who received an inactivated influenza vaccine. The CDR3 runs from the conserved cysteine through the conserved F or W. D genes are given only for firm matches. Size is stated for part of the rows, as once, few or many counts, or as a class when the clone is expanded.

V gene	J gene	clone size	D gene	CDR3 DNA	CDR3 protein
TRBV27	TRBJ2-1	-	TRBD1	TGTGCCAGCAGTCCCCACAGGGGGGTCAGCAATGAGCAGTTCTTC	CASSPHRGVSNEQFF
TRBV12-3/TRBV12-4	TRBJ2-5	-	-	TGTGCCAGCAGTCGCCGACGGACCCAAGAGACCCAGTACTTC	CASSRRRTQETQYF
TRBV20-1	TRBJ2-1	many	-	TGCAGTGCTAGTCGTAATAACAATGAGCAGTTCTTC	CSASRNNNEQFF
TRBV9	TRBJ2-1	many	TRBD2	TGTGCCAGCAGCGTAGAGACTAGCGGGAGTCCGCCACTCTTC	CASSVETSGSPPLF
TRBV9	TRBJ2-2	few	TRBD1	TGTGCCAGCAGCCAAAGGGCAGGGGGCGGGGAGCTGTTTTTT	CASSQRAGGGELFF
TRBV2	TRBJ2-6	-	-	TGTGCCAGCAGTGAATCGCAGGGATTTGCCAACGTCCTGACTTTC	CASSESQGFANVLTF
TRBV7-9	TRBJ1-1	few	-	TGTGCCAGCAGTTTAGGGGGATCGATCACTGAAGCTTTCTTT	CASSLGGSITEAFF
TRBV20-1	TRBJ2-1	-	TRBD2	TGCAGTGCTCCCATGGCTGCGGGAGTAACCTACAATGAGCAGTTCTTC	CSAPMAAGVTYNEQFF
TRBV6-6	TRBJ2-2	few	-	TGTGCCAGCATAAGAGTGGGGACCGGGGAGCTGTTTTTT	CASIRVGTGELFF
TRBV7-7	TRBJ2-7	few	TRBD1	TGTGCCAGCAGCCAAGGACAGGGGGCGAGTGTGCAGTACTTC	CASSQGQGASVQYF
TRBV7-8	TRBJ2-7	-	-	TGTGCCAGCAGCTTAGGAAGACAAGGCTACGAGCAGTACTTC	CASSLGRQGYEQYF
TRBV7-9	TRBJ1-4	-	TRBD1	TGTGCCAGCACTTTAAGGGACAGGTCTGCAACTAATGAAAAACTGTTTTTT	CASTLRDRSATNEKLFF
TRBV12-3/TRBV12-4	TRBJ2-3	few	-	TGTGCCAGCAGTTTGGCGCTAGTCACAGATACGCAGTATTTT	CASSLALVTDTQYF
TRBV24-1	TRBJ2-7	-	TRBD1	TGTGCCACCTCCACGGACAGGGGGGGGTCCTACGAGCAGTACTTC	CATSTDRGGSYEQYF
TRBV12-3/TRBV12-4	TRBJ2-1	many	-	TGTGCCAGCGCATTAACTATGGACAATGAGCAGTTCTTC	CASALTMDNEQFF
TRBV4-1	TRBJ1-1	-	-	TGCGCCAGCAGCCAAACATCCTACTCACGGAACACTGAAGCTTTCTTT	CASSQTSYSRNTEAFF
TRBV2	TRBJ2-7	-	-	TGTGCCAGCAGTGTGAAAACGGATAACGAGCAGTACTTC	CASSVKTDNEQYF
TRBV28	TRBJ2-7	-	TRBD2	TGTGCCAGCAGTTTATCGGGGGGGAGCAACTACGAGCAGTACTTC	CASSLSGGSNYEQYF
TRBV28	TRBJ1-3	few	-	TGTGCCAGCAGGAGTAGAAACACCATATATTTT	CASRSRNTIYF
TRBV3-1	TRBJ2-5	few	TRBD1	TGTGCCAGCAGCCAAGTCTTCGGGACAGGGGACGAGACCCAGTACTTC	CASSQVFGTGDETQYF
TRBV9	TRBJ2-3	few	TRBD2	TGTGCCAGCACAGCGGGGGGGCCGGGCACAGATACGCAGTATTTT	CASTAGGPGTDTQYF
TRBV5-1	TRBJ2-1	few	-	TGCGCCAGCAGCTTGGTGGGCAGGGCAAGCTACAATGAGCAGTTCTTC	CASSLVGRASYNEQFF
TRBV12-3/TRBV12-4	TRBJ2-7	few	-	TGTGCCAGCAGTCCCGATTACCGGACCTACGAGCAGTACTTC	CASSPDYRTYEQYF
TRBV28	TRBJ1-5	-	TRBD1	TGTGCCAGCACGTCCGGACAGGGGGCTAATAGCAATCAGCCCCAGCATTTT	CASTSGQGANSNQPQHF
TRBV11-2	TRBJ2-7	few	TRBD1	TGTGCCAGCAGCTTAGGCTTGACAGGGTGGGGAGAGCAGTACTTC	CASSLGLTGWGEQYF
TRBV5-1	TRBJ2-5	-	TRBD1	TGCGCCAGCAGCTTGGCGGGGGACAGGTCAGAGACCCAGTACTTC	CASSLAGDRSETQYF
TRBV28	TRBJ2-1	many	-	TGTGCCAGCAGTGCCGACTTCCAGAGCTCCTACAATGAGCAGTTCTTC	CASSADFQSSYNEQFF
TRBV10-3	TRBJ1-2	-	-	TGTGCCATCAGCTTGGGACCTACTAACTATGGCTACACCTTC	CAISLGPTNYGYTF
TRBV29-1	TRBJ2-5	-	TRBD2	TGCAGCGTTGAAGAGGGGACTAGCGGAGAGACCCAGTACTTC	CSVEEGTSGETQYF
TRBV7-2	TRBJ2-1	few	TRBD2	TGTGCCAGCAGCTCTAGCGGGAGTTGGAATGAGCAGTTCTTC	CASSSSGSWNEQFF
TRBV7-2	TRBJ2-7	-	TRBD1	TGTGCCAGCAGCGCGCCGGGGACAGCCTCCTACGAGCAGTACTTC	CASSAPGTASYEQYF